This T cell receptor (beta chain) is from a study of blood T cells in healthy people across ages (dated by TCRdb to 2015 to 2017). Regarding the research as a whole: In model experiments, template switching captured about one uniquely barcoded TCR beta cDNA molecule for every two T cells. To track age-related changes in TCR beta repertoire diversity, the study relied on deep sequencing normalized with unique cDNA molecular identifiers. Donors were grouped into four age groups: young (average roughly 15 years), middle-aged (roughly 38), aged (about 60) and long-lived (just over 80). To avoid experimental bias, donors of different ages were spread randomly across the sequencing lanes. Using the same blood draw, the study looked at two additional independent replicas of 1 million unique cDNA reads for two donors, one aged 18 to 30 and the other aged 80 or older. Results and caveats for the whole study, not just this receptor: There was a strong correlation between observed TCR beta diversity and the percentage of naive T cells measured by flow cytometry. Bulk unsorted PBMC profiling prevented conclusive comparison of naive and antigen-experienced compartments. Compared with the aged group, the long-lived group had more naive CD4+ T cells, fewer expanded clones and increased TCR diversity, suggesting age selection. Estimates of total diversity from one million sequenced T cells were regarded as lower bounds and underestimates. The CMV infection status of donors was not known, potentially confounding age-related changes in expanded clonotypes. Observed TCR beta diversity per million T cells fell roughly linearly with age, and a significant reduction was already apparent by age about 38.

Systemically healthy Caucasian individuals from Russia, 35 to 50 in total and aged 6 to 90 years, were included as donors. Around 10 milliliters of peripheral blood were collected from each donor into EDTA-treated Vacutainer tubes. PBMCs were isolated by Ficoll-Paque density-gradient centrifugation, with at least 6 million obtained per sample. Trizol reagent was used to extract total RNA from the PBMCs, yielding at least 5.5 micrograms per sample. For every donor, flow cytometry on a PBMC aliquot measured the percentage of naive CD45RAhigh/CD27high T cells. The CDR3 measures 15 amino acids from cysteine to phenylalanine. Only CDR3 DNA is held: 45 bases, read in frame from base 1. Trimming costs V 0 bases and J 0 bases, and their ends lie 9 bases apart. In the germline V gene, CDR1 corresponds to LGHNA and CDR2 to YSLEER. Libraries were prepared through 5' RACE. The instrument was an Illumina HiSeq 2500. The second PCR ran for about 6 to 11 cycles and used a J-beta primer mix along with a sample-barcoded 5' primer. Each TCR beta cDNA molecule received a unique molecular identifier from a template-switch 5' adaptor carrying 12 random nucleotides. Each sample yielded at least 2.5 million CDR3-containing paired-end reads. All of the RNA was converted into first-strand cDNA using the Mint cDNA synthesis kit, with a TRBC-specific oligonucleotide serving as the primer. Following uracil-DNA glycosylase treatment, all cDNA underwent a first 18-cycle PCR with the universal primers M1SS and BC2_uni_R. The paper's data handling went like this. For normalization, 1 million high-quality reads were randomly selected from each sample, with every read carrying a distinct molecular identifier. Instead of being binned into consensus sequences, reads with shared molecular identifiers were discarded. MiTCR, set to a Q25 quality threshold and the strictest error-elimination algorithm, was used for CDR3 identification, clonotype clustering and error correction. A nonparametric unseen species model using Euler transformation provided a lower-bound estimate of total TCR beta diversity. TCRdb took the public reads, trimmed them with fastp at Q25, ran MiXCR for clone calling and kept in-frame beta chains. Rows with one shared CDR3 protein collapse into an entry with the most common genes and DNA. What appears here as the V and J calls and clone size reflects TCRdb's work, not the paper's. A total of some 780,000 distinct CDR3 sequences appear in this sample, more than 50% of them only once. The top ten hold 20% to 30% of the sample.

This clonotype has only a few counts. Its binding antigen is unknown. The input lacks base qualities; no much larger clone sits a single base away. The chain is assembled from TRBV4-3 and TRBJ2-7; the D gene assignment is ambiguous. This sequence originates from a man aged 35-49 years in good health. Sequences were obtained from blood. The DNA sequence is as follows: TGCGCCAGCAGCCAAGACTGTAGCAGCTCCTACGAGCAGTACTTC. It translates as CASSQDCSSSYEQYF.